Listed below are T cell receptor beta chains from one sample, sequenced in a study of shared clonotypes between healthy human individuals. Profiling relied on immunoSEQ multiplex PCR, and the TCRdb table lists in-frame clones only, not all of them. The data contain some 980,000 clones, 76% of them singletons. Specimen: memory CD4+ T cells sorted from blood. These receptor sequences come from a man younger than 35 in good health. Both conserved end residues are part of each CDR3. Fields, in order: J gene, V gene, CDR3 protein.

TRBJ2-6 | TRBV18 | CASSLNREPGANVLTF
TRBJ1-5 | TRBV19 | CASSMGQGGSQPQHF
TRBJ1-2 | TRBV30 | CAWLDRTNYGYTF
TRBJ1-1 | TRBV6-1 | CASRTGANTEAFF
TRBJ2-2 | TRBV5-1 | CASSSAQGTGELFF
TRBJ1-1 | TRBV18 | CASSPGTGGRNTEAFF
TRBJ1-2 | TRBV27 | CASSEFRDTGRGYTF
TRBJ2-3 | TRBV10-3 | CAISEWGPADTQYF
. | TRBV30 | CAWSGYSGTVTSFSSYEQYF
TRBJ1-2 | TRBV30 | CAWQTLDNAF
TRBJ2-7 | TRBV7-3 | CASTLRGFSSYEQYF
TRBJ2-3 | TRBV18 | CASSPRTSGGTDTQYF
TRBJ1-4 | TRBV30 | CAWSATDRGNEKLFF
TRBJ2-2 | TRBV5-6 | CASSLDSGQTGELFF
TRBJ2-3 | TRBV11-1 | CASSLAGGRPGTDTQYF
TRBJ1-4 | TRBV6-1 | CASTEVGTANEKLFF
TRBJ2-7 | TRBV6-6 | CASSYSPGRDPYEQYF
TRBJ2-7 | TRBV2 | CASSEPTEQYF
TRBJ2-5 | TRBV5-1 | CASSLRGGVEETQYF
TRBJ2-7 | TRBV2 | CASLDPYEQYF
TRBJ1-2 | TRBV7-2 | CASSPWPPNYGYTF
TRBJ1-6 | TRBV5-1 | CASSLGTDRSPLHF